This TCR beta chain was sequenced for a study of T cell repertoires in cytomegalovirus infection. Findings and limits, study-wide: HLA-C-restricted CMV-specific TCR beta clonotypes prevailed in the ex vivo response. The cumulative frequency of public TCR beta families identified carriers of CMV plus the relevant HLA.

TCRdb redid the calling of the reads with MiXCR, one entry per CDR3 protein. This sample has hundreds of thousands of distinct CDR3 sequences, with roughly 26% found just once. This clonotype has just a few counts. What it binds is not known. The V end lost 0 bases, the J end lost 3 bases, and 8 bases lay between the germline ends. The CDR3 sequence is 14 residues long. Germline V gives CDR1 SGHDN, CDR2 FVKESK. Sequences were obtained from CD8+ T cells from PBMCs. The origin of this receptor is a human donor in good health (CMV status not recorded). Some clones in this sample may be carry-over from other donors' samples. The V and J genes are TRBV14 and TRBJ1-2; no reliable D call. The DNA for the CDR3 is TGTGCCAGCAGCCAAGATAGAGGGTACTATGGCTACACCTTC. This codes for CASSQDRGYYGYTF. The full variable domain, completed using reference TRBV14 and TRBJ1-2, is EAGVTQFPSHSVIEKGQTVTLRCDPISGHDNLYWYRRVMGKEIKFLLHFVKESKQDESGMPNNRFLAERTGGTYSTLKVQPAELEDSGVYFCASSQDRGYYGYTFGSGTRLTVV.